The clone carrying this T cell receptor (beta chain) has only a few counts. The sample originates from a study of T-cell reconstitution after alpha-beta-depleted transplantation in children. TCRbeta library construction was performed incorporating unique molecular identifiers. A single record per CDR3 protein comes from TCRdb applying MiXCR to the PCR reads. The sample has approximately 640,000 distinct CDR3 sequences, 16% seen once. Germline V CDR1 and CDR2: DFQATT, SNEGSKA (reference sequence). V shed 1 base, J shed 4 bases, and the junction held 10 bases outside the gene matches. The CDR3 loop spans 17 amino acids.

Sample: PBMCs from the stem cell graft donor, taken from the stem cell graft. V gene TRBV20-1 combines with J gene TRBJ2-2, with 9 bases identical to TRBD1. This receptor was identified in a human donor who donated a stem cell graft to a child with acute myeloid leukemia. CDR3 nucleotide sequence: TGCAGTGCTAGAGCCACGAACAGGGGGCCGGGCACCGGGGAGCTGTTTTTT. Residues: CSARATNRGPGTGELFF.